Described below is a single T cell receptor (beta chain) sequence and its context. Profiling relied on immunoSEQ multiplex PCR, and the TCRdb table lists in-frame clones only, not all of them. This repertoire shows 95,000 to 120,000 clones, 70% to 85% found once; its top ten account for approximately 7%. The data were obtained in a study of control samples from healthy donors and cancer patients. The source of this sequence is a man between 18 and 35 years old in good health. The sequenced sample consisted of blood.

CDR3 sequence reads: CASRLGQGTFYEQYF. The CDR3 DNA reads as TGTGCCAGCAGACTTGGACAGGGGACGTTCTACGAGCAGTACTTC. The rearrangement uses TRBV28 and TRBJ2-7, with TRBD1 matching 9 bases. The CDR3 sequence is 15 residues long. Looked up from germline, CDR1 is MDHEN and CDR2 is SYDVKM. V shed 6 bases, J shed 3 bases, and the junction held 9 bases outside the gene matches.